This TCR beta chain appears in the sequencing data of a study of CD4+ T cells in melanoma. CDR3 length equals 13 residues. Germline V gene data show CDR1 as PRHDT and CDR2 as FYEKMQ (reference sequence). Trimming cost V 1 base and J 6 bases, with 6 bases left between them. Sequencing used immunoSEQ multiplex PCR; TCRdb keeps in-frame clones, though not all of them. The sample carries approximately 19,000 clones, just under 80% recorded once. This clone was counted a single time. This receptor was identified in a human donor with melanoma. This chain links TRBV13 with TRBJ2-2; weak D call: TRBD2 (5 bases). Here the CDR3 reads CASSLERAGELFF. The CDR3, as DNA: TGTGCCAGCAGCTTAGAGAGGGCCGGGGAGCTGTTTTTT.